The clone carrying this TCR beta chain was seen only a few times. The data derive from a study of blood T cell repertoires in COVID-19. For the study at large: Samples of COVID-19 (acute and convalescent) were obtained from the United States, Italy and Spain. The analysed material was cDNA or gDNA that came from T cells, B-cell-depleted T cells, or PBMCs.

Authors' data handling: Amplification from reference gene primers served as the basis for estimated nucleated cell counts. TCRdb keeps only in-frame clones here, not all; method: immunoSEQ multiplex PCR. That table supplies the V and J calls and clone size; D and trimming were determined from the DNA. This sample has about 63,000 clones; roughly 85% occur once, and the top ten carry over 30%. The CDR3 contains 12 residues. Unmatched junction bases numbered 3, after V lost 5 bases and J lost 6 bases. Germline-derived CDR1 and CDR2 are SGHNT and YENEEA. The chain joins TRBV11-3 to TRBJ2-7, with 8 bases aligning to TRBD1. The clonotype was recovered from a human donor in a cohort sampled during active COVID-19. The sample consisted of peripheral blood. The CDR3, as DNA: TGTGCCAGCAGCCTGACAGGGGTCGAGCAGTACTTC. It yields the protein CASSLTGVEQYF. The full variable domain, its missing parts supplied by reference TRBV11-3 and TRBJ2-7, is EAGVVQSPRYKIIEKKQPVAFWCNPISGHNTLYWYLQNLGQGPELLIRYENEEAVDDSQLPKDRFSAERLKGVDSTLKIQPAELGDSAVYLCASSLTGVEQYFGPGTRLTVT.